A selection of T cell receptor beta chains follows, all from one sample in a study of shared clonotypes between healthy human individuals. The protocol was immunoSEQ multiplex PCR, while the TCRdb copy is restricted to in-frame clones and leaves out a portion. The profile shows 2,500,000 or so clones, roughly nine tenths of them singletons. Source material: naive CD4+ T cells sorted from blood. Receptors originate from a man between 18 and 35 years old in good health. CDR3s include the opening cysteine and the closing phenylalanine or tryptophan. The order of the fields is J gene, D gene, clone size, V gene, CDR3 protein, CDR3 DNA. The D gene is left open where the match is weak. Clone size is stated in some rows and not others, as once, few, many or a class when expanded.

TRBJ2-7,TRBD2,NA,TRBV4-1,CASSQDGGRVGEQYF,TGCGCCAGCAGCCAAGATGGGGGGAGGGTAGGGGAGCAGTACTTC
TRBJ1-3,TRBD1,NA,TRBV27,CASSPARQGAASGNTIYF,TGTGCCAGCAGTCCAGCCAGACAGGGGGCCGCTTCTGGAAACACCATATATTTT
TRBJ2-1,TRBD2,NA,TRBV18,CASSAISGSSGNEQFF,TGTGCCAGCTCAGCGATTAGCGGGAGTTCGGGCAATGAGCAGTTCTTC
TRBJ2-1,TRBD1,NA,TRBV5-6,CASSLRQGFSYNEQFF,TGTGCCAGCAGCTTACGACAGGGATTCTCCTACAATGAGCAGTTCTTC
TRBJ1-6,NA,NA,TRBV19,CATQAVLGNSPLHF,TGTGCCACTCAGGCGGTTTTGGGTAATTCACCCCTCCACTTT
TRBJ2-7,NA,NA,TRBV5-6,CASSLDRQPRPYEQYF,TGTGCCAGCAGCTTAGACAGACAGCCCCGTCCCTACGAGCAGTACTTC
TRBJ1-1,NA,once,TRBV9,CASSVATEAFGTEAFF,TGTGCCAGCAGCGTAGCTACTGAGGCATTCGGCACTGAAGCTTTCTTT
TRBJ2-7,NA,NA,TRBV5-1,CASSWSSSGYEQYF,TGCGCCAGCAGCTGGAGTAGCAGCGGCTACGAGCAGTACTTC
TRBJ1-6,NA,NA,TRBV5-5,CASSLSGVSYNSPLHF,TGTGCCAGCAGCTTGAGTGGTGTCTCCTATAATTCACCCCTCCACTTT
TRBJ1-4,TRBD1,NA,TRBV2,CANRDSGVEKLFF,TGTGCCAACAGGGACAGTGGGGTAGAAAAACTGTTTTTT
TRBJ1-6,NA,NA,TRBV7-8,CASSLASVAPLHF,TGTGCCAGCAGCTTAGCTTCGGTTGCACCCCTCCACTTT
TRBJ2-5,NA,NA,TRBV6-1,CASSAVWGETQYF,TGTGCCAGCAGTGCCGTCTGGGGAGAGACCCAGTACTTC
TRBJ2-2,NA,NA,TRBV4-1,CASSQAGGFSGELFF,TGCGCCAGCAGCCAGGCAGGTGGATTTTCCGGGGAGCTGTTTTTT
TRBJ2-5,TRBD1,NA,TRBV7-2,CASSQDRGGTQYF,TGTGCCAGCAGCCAAGACAGGGGGGGGACCCAGTACTTC
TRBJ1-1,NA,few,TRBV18,CASSPQGRHTEAFF,TGTGCCAGCTCACCACAGGGTAGACACACTGAAGCTTTCTTT
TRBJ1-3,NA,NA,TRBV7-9,CASSLAGAVSGNTIYF,TGTGCCAGCAGCCTAGCGGGTGCAGTGTCAGGAAACACCATATATTTT
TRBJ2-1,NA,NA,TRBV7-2,CASSSDRIYNEQFF,TGTGCCAGCAGCTCCGACAGAATATACAATGAGCAGTTCTTC
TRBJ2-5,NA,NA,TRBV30,CAWSIIDLYQETQYF,TGTGCCTGGAGTATAATCGATTTGTACCAAGAGACCCAGTACTTC
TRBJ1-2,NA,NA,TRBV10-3,CAIALQVNYGYTF,TGTGCCATCGCGCTACAGGTGAATTATGGCTACACCTTC
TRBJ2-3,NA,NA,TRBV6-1,CASSEVGHFTDTQYF,TGTGCCAGCAGTGAAGTGGGCCACTTCACAGATACGCAGTATTTT
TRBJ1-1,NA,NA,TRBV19,CASSIARNTEAFF,TGTGCCAGTAGTATAGCCAGGAACACTGAAGCTTTCTTT
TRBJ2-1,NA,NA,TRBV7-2,CASSLEYIGQYKQFF,TGTGCCAGCAGCTTAGAATATATTGGGCAGTACAAGCAGTTCTTC
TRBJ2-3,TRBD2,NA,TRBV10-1,CASSVTSGSTDTQYF,TGCGCCAGCAGTGTGACTAGCGGGTCTACAGATACGCAGTATTTT
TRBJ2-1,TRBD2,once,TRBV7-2,CASSLTAGGSYNEQFF,TGTGCCAGCAGCTTAACAGCGGGGGGCTCCTACAATGAGCAGTTCTTC
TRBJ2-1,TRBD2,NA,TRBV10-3,CAISESGGNYNEQFF,TGTGCCATCAGTGAGTCGGGGGGGAACTACAATGAGCAGTTCTTC
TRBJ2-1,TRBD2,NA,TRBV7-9,CASSINRGLANEQFF,TGTGCCAGCAGCATTAACCGGGGACTAGCGAATGAGCAGTTCTTC
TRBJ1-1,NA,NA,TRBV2,CASSQGVTEAFF,TGTGCCAGCAGCCAAGGGGTCACTGAAGCTTTCTTT
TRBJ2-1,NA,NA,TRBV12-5,CASAPDRGWVYEQFF,TGTGCTAGTGCCCCCGATAGGGGGTGGGTTTATGAGCAGTTCTTC
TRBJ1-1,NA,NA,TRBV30,CAWTSGIEAFF,TGTGCCTGGACTTCGGGAATAGAAGCTTTCTTT
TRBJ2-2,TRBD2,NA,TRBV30,CATSGGPYTGELFF,TGTGCCACTAGCGGGGGCCCTTACACCGGGGAGCTGTTTTTT
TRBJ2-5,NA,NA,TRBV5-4,CASSNDQETQYF,TGTGCCAGCAGCAACGACCAAGAGACCCAGTACTTC
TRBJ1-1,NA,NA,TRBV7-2,CASSRGMNTEAFF,TGTGCCAGCAGCCGGGGCATGAACACTGAAGCTTTCTTT
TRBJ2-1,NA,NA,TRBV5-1,CASSISVAVSYNEQFF,TGCGCCAGCAGCATATCAGTAGCGGTATCCTACAATGAGCAGTTCTTC
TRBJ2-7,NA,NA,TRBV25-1,CASRDRFYEQYF,TGTGCCAGCAGGGACAGATTTTACGAGCAGTACTTC
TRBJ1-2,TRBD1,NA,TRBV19,CASSIEALGQGAIGYTF,TGTGCCAGTAGTATAGAGGCTTTGGGACAGGGGGCGATTGGCTACACCTTC
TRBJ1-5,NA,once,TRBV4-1,CASSQLSLSNQPQHF,TGCGCCAGCAGCCAACTTTCCTTGAGCAATCAGCCCCAGCATTTT
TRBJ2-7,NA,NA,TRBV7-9,CASSSTPASWSSYEQYF,TGTGCCAGCAGCTCGACCCCCGCTAGCTGGAGCTCCTACGAGCAGTACTTC
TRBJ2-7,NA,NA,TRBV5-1,CASSPGSGQSSYEQYF,TGCGCCAGCAGCCCGGGCTCAGGGCAGTCCTCCTACGAGCAGTACTTC
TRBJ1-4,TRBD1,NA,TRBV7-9,CASSWGQPNEKLFF,TGTGCCAGCAGCTGGGGACAGCCAAATGAAAAACTGTTTTTT
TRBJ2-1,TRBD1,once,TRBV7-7,CASSPGGNEQFF,TGTGCTAGCAGTCCAGGGGGAAATGAGCAGTTCTTC
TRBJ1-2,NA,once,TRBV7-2,CASSLDGAYGYTF,TGTGCCAGCAGCTTAGATGGGGCCTATGGCTACACCTTC
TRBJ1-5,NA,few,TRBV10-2,CASSGGSYQPQHF,TGCGCCAGCAGTGGGGGATCATATCAGCCCCAGCATTTT
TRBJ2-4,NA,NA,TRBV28,CASSSSPGQKNIQYF,TGTGCCAGCAGTTCCTCTCCGGGCCAGAAAAACATTCAGTACTTC
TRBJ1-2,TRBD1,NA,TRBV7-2,CASSPGTGVGYTF,TGTGCCAGCAGCCCCGGGACAGGGGTAGGCTACACCTTC
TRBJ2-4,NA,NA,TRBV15,CATSRGLEGNIQYF,TGTGCCACCAGCAGAGGGCTTGAGGGGAACATTCAGTACTTC
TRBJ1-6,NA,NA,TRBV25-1,CASSEWGGRNSPLHF,TGTGCCAGCAGTGAATGGGGGGGTAGAAATTCACCCCTCCACTTT
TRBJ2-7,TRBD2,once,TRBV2,CASSPGGGTSYEQYF,TGTGCCAGCTCGCCGGGGGGAGGTACTTCCTACGAGCAGTACTTC
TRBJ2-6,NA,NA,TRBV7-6,CASGFFSSGANVLTF,TGTGCCAGCGGGTTTTTTAGCTCTGGGGCCAACGTCCTGACTTTC
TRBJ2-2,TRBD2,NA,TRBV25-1,CASSKWEGYTGELFF,TGTGCCAGCAGTAAATGGGAGGGGTACACCGGGGAGCTGTTTTTT